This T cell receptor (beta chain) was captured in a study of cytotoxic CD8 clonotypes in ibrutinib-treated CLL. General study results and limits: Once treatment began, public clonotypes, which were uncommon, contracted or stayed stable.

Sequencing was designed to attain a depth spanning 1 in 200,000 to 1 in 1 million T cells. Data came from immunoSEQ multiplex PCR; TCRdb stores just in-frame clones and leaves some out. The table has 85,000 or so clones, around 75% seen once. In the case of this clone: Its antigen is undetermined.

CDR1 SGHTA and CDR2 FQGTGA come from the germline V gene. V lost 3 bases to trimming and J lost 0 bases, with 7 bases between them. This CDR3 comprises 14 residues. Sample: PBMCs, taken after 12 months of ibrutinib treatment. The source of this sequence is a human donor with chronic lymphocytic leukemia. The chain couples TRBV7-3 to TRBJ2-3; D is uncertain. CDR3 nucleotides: TGTGCCAGCAGCTTGTCTGGGAGCACAGATACGCAGTATTTT. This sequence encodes CASSLSGSTDTQYF.